This record concerns one TCR beta chain sequence. This CDR3 region has 13 residues. Germline assignment: CDR1 SGHTA and CDR2 FQGNSA. Trimming pared 0 bases from V and 14 bases from J, leaving 14 bases between. The data originate from a study of cytomegalovirus exposure and HLA in healthy donors. Although they were nominally healthy when sampled, donors likely had unrecorded immune exposures. PCR used 60 Vbeta primers and 13 Jbeta primers. Using immunoSEQ multiplex PCR, the repertoire was profiled, and TCRdb retains in-frame clones only, with some absent. The table has about 140,000 clones, approximately 80% seen once.

V usage is TRBV7-2 and J usage is TRBJ2-4; a possible D gene is TRBD1 (5 bases). The TCR was taken from a middle-aged woman in good health and CMV-seronegative. The specimen was PBMCs. In DNA form, the CDR3 reads TGTGCCAGCAGCTTAGCTCGCGCAGACAGAGAGTACTTC. This sequence encodes CASSLARADREYF.